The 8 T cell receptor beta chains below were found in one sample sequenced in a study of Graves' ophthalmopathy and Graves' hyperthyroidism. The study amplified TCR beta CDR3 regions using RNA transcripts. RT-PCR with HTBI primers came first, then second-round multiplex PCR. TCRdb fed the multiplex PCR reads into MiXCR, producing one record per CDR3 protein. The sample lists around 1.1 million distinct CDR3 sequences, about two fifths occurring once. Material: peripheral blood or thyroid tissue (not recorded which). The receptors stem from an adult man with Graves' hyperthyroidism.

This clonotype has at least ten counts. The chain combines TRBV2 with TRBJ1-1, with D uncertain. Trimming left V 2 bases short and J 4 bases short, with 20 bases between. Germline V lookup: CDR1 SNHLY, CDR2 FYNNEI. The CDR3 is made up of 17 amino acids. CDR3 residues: CASSEFRGVAFVTEAFF. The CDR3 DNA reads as TGTGCCAGCAGTGAATTCCGGGGAGTCGCCTTTGTCACTGAAGCTTTCTTT.

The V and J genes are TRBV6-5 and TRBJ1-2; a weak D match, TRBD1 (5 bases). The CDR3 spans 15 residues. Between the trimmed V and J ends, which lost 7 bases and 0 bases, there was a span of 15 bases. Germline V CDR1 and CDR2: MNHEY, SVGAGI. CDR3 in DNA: TGTGCCAGCAAACCGACAGTAACAACTAACTATGGCTACACCTTC. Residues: CASKPTVTTNYGYTF.

The CDR3 is CASSFYPRQGDYEQYF. CDR3 nucleotides: TGTGCCAGCAGCTTTTATCCGAGACAGGGGGACTACGAGCAGTACTTC. The chain uses TRBV7-2 and TRBJ2-7, with TRBD1 matching over 9 bases. This CDR3 region has 16 residues. Germline CDR1 and CDR2: SGHTA and FQGNSA. After removal of 3 bases from V and 3 bases from J, the junction contained 9 bases not matched to a gene.

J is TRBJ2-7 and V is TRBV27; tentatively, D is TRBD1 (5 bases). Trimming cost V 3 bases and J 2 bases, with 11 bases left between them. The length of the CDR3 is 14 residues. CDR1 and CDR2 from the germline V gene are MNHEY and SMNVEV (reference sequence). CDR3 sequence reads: CASSFGRATYEQYF. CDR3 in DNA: TGTGCCAGCAGTTTCGGCAGGGCGACCTACGAGCAGTACTTC.

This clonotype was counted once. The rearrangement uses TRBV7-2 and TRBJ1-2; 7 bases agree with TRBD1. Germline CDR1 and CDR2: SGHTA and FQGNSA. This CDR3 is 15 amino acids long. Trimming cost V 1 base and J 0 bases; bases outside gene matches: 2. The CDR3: CASSLEGGTNYGYTF. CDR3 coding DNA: TGTGCCAGCAGCTTAGAAGGGGGCACTAACTATGGCTACACCTTC. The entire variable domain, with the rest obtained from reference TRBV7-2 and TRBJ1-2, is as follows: GAGVSQSPSNKVTEKGKDVELRCDPISGHTALYWYRQSLGQGLEFLIYFQGNSAPDKSGLPSDRFSAERTGGSVSTLTIQRTQQEDSAVYLCASSLEGGTNYGYTFGSGTRLTVV.

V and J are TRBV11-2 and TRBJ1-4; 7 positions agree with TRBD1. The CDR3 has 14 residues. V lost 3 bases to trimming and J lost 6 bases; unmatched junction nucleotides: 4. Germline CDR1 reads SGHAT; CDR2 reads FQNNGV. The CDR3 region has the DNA TGTGCCAGCAGCTTCGGGACAGTAGATGAAAAACTGTTTTTT. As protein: CASSFGTVDEKLFF.

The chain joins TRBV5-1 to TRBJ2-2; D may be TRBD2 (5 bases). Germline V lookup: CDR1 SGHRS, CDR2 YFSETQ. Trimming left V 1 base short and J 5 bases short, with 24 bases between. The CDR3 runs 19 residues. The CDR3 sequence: CASSLNRAGGWLETGELFF. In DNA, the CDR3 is TGCGCCAGCAGCTTGAACAGAGCAGGAGGTTGGTTGGAGACCGGGGAGCTGTTTTTT. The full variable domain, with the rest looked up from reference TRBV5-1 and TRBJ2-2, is KAGVTQTPRYLIKTRGQQVTLSCSPISGHRSVSWYQQTPGQGLQFLFEYFSETQRNKGNFPGRFSGRQFSNSRSEMNVSTLELGDSALYLCASSLNRAGGWLETGELFFGEGSRLTVL.

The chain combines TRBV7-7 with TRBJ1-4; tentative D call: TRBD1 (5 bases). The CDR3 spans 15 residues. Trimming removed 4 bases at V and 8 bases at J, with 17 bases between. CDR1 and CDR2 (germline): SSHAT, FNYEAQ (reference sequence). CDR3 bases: TGTGCCAGCAGCTCAACAGCCGGGACGGAGGAAAAACTGTTTTTT. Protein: CASSSTAGTEEKLFF.